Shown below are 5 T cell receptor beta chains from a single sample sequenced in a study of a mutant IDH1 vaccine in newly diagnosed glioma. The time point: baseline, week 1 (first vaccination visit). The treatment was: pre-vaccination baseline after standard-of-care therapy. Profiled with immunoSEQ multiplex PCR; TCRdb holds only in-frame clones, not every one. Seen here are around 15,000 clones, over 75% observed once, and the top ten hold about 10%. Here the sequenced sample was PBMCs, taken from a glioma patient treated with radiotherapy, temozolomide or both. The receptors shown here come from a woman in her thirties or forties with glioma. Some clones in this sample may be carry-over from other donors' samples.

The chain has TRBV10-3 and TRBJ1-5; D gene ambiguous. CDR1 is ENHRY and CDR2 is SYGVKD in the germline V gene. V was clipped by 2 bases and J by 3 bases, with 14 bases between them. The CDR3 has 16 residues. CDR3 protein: CAISEQIGKVNQPQHF. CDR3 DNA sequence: TGTGCCATCAGTGAGCAGATCGGCAAAGTCAATCAGCCCCAGCATTTT.

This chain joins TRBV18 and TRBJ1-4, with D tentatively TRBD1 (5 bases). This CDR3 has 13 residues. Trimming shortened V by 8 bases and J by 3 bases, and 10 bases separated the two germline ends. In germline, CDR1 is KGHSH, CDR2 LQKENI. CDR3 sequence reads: CASRRTSNEKLFF. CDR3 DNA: TGTGCCAGCCGCCGGACATCTAATGAAAAACTGTTTTTT.

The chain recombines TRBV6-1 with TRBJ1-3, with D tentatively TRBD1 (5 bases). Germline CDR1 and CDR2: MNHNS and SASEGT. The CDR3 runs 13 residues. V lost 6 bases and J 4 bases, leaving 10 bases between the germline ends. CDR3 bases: TGTGCCAGCAGGGCTGGGGGGGGAAACACCATATATTTT. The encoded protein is CASRAGGGNTIYF.

CDR3 sequence: CASSDVGGNGYTF. The CDR3 coding sequence is TGTGCCAGCAGTGATGTGGGGGGGAATGGCTACACCTTC. The chain recombines TRBV5-6 with TRBJ1-2, with a tentative D call TRBD1 (5 bases). CDR1 is SGHDT, CDR2 YYEEEE, per germline. Trimming stripped 5 bases from V and 6 bases from J, with 14 bases between. This CDR3 is built from 13 residues.

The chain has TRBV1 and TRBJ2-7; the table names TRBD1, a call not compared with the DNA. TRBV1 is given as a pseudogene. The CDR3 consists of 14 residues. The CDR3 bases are TGCACCAGCAGCCAAGGGGACAGATCCTACGAGCAGTACTTC. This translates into CTSSQGDRSYEQYF.